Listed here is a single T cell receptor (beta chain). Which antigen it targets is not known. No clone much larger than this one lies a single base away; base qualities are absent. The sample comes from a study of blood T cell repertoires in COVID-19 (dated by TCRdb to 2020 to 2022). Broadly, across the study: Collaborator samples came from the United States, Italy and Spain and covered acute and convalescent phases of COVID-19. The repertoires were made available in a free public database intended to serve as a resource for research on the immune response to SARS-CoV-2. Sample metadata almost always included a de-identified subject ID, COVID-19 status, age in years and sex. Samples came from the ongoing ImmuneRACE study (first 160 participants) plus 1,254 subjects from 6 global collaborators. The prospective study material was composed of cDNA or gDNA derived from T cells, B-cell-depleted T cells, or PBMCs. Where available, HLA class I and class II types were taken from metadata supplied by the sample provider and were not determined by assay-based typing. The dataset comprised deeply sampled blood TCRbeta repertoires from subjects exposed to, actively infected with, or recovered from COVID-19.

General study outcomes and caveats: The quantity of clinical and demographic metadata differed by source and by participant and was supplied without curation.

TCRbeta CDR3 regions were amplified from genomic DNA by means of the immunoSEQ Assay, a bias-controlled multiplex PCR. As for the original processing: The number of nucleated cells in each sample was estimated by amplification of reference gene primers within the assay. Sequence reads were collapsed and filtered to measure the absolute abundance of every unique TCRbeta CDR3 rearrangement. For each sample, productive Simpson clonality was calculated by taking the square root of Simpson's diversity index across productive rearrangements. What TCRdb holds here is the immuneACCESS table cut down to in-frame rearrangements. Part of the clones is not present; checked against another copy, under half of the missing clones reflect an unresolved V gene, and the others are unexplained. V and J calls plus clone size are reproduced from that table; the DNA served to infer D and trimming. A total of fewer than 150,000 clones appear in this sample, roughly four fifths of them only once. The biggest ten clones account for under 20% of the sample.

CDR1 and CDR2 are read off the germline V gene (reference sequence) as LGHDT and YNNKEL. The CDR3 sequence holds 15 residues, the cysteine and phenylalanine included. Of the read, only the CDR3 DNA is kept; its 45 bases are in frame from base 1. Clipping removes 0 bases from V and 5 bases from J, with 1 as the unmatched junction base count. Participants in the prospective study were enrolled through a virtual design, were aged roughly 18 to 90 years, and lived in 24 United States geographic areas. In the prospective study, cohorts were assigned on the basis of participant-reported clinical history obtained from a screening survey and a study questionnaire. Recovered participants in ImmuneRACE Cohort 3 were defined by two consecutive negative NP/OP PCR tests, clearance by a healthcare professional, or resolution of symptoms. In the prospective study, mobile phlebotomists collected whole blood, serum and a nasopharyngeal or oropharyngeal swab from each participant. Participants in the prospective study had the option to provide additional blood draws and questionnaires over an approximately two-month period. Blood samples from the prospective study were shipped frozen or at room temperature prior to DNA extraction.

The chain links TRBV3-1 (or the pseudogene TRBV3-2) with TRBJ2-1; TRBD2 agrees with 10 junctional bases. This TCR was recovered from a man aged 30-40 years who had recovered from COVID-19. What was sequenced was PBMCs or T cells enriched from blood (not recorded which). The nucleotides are TGTGCCAGCAGCCAAGATACTAGCGGGAACAATGAGCAGTTCTTC. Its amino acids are CASSQDTSGNNEQFF.